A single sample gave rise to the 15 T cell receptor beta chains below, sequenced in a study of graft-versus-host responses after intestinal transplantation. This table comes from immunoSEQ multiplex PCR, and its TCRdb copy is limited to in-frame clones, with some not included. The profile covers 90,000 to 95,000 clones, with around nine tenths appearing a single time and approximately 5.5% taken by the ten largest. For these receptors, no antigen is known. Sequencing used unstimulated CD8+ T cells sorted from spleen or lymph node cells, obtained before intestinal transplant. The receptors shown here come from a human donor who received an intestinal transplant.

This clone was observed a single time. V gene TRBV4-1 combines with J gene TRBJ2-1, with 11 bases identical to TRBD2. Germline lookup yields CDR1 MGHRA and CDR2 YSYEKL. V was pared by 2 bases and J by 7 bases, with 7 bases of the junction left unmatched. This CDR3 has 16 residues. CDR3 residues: CASSQNPSGRWNEQFF. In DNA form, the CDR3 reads TGCGCCAGCAGCCAAAACCCTAGCGGGAGGTGGAATGAGCAGTTCTTC.

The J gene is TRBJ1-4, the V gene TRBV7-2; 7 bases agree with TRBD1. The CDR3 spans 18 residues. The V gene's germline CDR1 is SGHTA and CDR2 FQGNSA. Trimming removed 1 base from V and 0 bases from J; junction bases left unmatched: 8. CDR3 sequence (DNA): TGTGCCAGCAGCTTAGAACAGGGGTGGGACGCAACTAATGAAAAACTGTTTTTT. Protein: CASSLEQGWDATNEKLFF.

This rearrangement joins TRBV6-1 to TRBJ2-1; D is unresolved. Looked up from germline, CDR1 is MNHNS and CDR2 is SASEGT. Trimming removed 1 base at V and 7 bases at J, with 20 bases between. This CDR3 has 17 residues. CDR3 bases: TGTGCCAGCAGTGAAGTCCCGCTAGACGCGTCTAATAATGAGCAGTTCTTC. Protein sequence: CASSEVPLDASNNEQFF.

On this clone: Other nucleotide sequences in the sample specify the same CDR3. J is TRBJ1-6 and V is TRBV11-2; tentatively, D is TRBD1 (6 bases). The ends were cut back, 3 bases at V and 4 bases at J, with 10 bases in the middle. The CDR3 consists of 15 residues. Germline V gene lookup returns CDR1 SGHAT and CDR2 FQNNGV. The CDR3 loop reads CASSLGQGYNSPLHF. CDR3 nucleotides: TGTGCCAGCAGCTTGGGCCAGGGGTATAATTCACCCCTCCACTTT.

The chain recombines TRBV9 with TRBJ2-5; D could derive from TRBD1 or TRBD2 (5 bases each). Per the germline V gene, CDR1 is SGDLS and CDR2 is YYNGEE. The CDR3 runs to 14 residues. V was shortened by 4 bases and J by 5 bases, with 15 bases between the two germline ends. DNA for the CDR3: TGTGCCAGCAGCCCGGGTGGGGGAAGGGAGACCCAGTACTTC. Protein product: CASSPGGGRETQYF.

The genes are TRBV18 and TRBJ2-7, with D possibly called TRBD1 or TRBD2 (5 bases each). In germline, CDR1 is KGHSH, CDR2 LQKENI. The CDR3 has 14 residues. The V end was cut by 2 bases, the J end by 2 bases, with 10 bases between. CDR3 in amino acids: CASSPGDPAYEQYF. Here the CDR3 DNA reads TGTGCCAGCTCACCAGGGGACCCCGCCTACGAGCAGTACTTC.

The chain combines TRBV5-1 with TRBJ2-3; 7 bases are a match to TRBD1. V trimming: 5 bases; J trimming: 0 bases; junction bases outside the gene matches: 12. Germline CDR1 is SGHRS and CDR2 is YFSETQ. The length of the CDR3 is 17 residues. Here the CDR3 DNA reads TGCGCCAGCAGTCTTGACAGGGATCAGCGGAGCACAGATACGCAGTATTTT. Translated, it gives CASSLDRDQRSTDTQYF.

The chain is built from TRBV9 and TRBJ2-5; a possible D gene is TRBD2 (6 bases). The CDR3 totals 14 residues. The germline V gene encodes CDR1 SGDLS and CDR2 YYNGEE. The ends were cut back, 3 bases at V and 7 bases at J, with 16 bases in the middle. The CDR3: CASSGDESEGTQYF. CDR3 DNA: TGTGCCAGCAGCGGTGATGAATCGGAGGGGACCCAGTACTTC.

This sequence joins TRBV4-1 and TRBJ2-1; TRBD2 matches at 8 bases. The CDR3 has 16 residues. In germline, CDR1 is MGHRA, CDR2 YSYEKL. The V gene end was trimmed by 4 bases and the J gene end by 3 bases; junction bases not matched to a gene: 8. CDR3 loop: CASSPESGRHYNEQFF. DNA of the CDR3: TGCGCCAGCAGCCCCGAAAGCGGGAGACACTACAATGAGCAGTTCTTC.

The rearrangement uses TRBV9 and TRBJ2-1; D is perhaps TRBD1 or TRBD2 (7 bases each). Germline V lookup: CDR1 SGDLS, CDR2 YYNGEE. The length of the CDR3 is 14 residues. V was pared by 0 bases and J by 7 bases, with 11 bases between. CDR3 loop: CASSVAQGGNEQFF. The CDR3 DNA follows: TGTGCCAGCAGCGTAGCTCAGGGGGGGAATGAGCAGTTCTTC.

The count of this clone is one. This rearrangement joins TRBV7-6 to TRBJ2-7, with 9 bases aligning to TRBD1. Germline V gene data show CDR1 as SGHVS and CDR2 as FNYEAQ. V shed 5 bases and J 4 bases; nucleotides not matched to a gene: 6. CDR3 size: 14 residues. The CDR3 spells CASSPGTGSYEQYF. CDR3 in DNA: TGTGCCAGCAGCCCCGGGACAGGGTCATACGAGCAGTACTTC. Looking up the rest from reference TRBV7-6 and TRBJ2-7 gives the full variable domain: GAGVSQSPRYKVTKRGQDVALRCDPISGHVSLYWYRQALGQGPEFLTYFNYEAQQDKSGLPNDRFSAERPEGSISTLTIQRTEQRDSAMYRCASSPGTGSYEQYFGPGTRLTVT.

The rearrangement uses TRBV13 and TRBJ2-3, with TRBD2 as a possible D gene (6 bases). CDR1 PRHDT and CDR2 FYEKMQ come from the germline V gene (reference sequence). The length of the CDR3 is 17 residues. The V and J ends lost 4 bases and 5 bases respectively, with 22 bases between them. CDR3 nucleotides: TGTGCCAGCAGCTCCTGGGCGGGATCTTCGCGAGGAGATACGCAGTATTTT. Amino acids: CASSSWAGSSRGDTQYF.

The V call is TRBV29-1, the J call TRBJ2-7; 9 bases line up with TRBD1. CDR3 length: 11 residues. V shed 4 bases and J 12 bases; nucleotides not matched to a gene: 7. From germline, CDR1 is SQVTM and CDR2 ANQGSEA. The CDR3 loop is CSVASGQGGYF. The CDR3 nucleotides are TGCAGCGTTGCTTCGGGACAGGGCGGGTACTTC.

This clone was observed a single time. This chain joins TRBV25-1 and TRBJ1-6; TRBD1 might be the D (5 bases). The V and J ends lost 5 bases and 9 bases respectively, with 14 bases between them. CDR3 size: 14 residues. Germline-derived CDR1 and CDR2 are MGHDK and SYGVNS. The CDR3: CASSPRQGPSPLHF. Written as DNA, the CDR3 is TGTGCCAGCAGTCCCCGGCAGGGTCCTTCACCCCTCCACTTT.

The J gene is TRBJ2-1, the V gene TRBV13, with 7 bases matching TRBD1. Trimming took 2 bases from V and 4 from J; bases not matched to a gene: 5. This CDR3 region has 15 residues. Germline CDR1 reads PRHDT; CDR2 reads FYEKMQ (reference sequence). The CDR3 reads CASSLRSGGYNEQFF. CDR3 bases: TGTGCCAGCAGCTTAAGATCAGGGGGATACAATGAGCAGTTCTTC.